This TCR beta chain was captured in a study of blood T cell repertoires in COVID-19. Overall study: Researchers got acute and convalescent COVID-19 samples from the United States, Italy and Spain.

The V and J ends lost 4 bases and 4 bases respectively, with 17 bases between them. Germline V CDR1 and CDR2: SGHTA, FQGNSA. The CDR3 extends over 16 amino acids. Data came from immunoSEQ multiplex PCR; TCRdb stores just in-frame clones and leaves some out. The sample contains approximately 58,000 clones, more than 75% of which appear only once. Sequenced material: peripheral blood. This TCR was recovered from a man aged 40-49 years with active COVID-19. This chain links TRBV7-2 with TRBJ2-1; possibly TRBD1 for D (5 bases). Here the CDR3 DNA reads TGTGCCAGCAGCTCGAGTCTAGTAGGGGCGTACAATGAGCAGTTCTTC. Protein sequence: CASSSSLVGAYNEQFF.